This T cell receptor (beta chain) was sequenced for a study of cytomegalovirus exposure and HLA in healthy donors. Findings of the study overall: Among TCR beta chains, those listed as cytomegalovirus-associated numbered fewer than 200.

Researchers ran the PCR with 60 Vbeta and 13 Jbeta primers. TCRdb's table, derived via immunoSEQ multiplex PCR, lists solely in-frame clones and lacks some. The table includes some 75,000 clones, 78% detected once. Trimming left V 6 bases short and J 6 bases short, with 12 bases between. Looked up from germline, CDR1 is SGHRS and CDR2 is YFSETQ. The length of the CDR3 is 12 residues. Donors had nominal health at sampling but likely had unrecorded immune exposures. Concerning this clone: Its antigen remains unidentified.

The receptor comes from a man aged 18 to 29 in good health and CMV-seropositive. What was sequenced was PBMCs. The chain links TRBV5-1 to TRBJ1-1; possibly TRBD1 for D (6 bases). The chain's CDR3 is CASTGGPAEAFF. CDR3 bases: TGCGCCAGCACCGGGGGGCCGGCTGAAGCTTTCTTT. Together with reference TRBV5-1 and TRBJ1-1, the CDR3 gives the full variable domain: KAGVTQTPRYLIKTRGQQVTLSCSPISGHRSVSWYQQTPGQGLQFLFEYFSETQRNKGNFPGRFSGRQFSNSRSEMNVSTLELGDSALYLCASTGGPAEAFFGQGTRLTVV.